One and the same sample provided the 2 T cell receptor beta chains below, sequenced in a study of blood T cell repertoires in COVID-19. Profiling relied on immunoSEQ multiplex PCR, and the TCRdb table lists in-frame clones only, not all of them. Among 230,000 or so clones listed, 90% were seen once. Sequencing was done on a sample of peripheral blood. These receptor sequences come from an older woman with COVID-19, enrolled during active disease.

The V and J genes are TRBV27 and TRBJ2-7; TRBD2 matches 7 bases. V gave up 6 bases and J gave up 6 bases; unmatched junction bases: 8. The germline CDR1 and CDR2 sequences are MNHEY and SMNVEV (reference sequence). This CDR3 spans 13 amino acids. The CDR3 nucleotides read TGTGCCAGCAGACTGTCGGGGGGAGGCGAGCAGTACTTC. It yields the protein CASRLSGGGEQYF.

CDR3 loop: CASSRPLANYGYTF. CDR3 nucleotide sequence: TGTGCCAGCAGCCGTCCCCTAGCTAACTATGGCTACACCTTC. The chain combines TRBV7-2 with TRBJ1-2; no definite D call. This CDR3 contains 14 residues. V shed 5 bases and J shed 0 bases, with 10 bases lying between them. Germline CDR1 is SGHTA and CDR2 is FQGNSA.